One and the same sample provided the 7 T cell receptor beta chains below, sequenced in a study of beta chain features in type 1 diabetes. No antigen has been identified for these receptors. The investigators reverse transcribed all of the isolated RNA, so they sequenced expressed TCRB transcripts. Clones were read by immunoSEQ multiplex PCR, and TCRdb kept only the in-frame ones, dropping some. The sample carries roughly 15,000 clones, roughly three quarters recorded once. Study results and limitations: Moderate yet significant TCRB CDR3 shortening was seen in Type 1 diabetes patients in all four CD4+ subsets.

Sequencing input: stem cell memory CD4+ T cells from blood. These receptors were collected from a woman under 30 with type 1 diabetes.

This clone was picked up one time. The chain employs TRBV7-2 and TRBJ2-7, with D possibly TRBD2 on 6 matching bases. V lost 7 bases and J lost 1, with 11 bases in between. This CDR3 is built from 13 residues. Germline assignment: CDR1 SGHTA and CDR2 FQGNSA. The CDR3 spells CASKRDSSYEQYF. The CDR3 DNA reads TGTGCCAGCAAAAGGGACTCTTCCTACGAGCAGTACTTC.

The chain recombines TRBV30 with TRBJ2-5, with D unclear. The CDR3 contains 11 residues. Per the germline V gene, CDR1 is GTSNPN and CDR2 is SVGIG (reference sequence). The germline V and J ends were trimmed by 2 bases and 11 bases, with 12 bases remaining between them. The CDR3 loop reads CAWSYFREQYF. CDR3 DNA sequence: TGTGCCTGGAGTTATTTTCGTGAGCAGTACTTC. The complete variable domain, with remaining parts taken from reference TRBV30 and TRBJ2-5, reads SQTIHQWPATLVQPVGSPLSLECTVEGTSNPNLYWYRQAAGRGLQLLFYSVGIGQISSEVPQNLSASRPQDRQFILSSKKLLLSDSGFYLCAWSYFREQYFGPGTRLLVL.

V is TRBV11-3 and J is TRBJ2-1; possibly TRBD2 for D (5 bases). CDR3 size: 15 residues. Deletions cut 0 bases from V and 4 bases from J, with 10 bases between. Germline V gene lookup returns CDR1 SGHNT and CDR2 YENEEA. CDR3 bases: TGTGCCAGCAGCTTAGAAGGCGGGCGTTACAATGAGCAGTTCTTC. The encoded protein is CASSLEGGRYNEQFF.

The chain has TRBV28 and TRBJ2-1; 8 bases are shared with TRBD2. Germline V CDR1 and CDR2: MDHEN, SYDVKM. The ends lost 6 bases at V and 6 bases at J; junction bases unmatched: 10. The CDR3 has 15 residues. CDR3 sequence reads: CASSPPGLGGNEQFF. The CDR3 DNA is TGTGCCAGCAGCCCGCCGGGACTAGGTGGCAATGAGCAGTTCTTC. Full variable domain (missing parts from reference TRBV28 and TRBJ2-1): DVKVTQSSRYLVKRTGEKVFLECVQDMDHENMFWYRQDPGLGLRLIYFSYDVKMKEKGDIPEGYSVSREKKERFSLILESASTNQTSMYLCASSPPGLGGNEQFFGPGTRLTVL.

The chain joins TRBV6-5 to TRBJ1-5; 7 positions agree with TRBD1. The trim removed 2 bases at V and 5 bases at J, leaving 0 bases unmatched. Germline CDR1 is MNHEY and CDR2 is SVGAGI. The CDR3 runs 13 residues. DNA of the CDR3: TGTGCCAGCAGTTACGGGACAGATCAGCCCCAGCATTTT. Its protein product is CASSYGTDQPQHF.

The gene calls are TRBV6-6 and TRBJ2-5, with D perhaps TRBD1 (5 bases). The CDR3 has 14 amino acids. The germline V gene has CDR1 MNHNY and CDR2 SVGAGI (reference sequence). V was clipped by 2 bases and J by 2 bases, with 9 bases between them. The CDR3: CASSYGAEQETQYF. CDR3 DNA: TGTGCCAGCAGTTACGGGGCAGAACAAGAGACCCAGTACTTC.

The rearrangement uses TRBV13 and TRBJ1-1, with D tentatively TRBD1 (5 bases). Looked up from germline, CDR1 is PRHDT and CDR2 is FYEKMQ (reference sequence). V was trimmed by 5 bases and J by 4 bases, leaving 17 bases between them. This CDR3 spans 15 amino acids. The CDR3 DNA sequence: TGTGCCAGCAGCCCCCTCGGGGGTAAGGGCACTGAAGCTTTCTTT. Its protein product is CASSPLGGKGTEAFF.